This T cell receptor beta chain was identified in a study of cytomegalovirus exposure and HLA in healthy donors. Study background: According to later analysis, the same platform produced the 100 to 150 validation and several hundred first-cohort repertoires.

V was pared by 5 bases and J by 2 bases, with 17 bases between. CDR3 length: 16 residues. Looked up from germline, CDR1 is LNHDA and CDR2 is SQIVND (reference sequence). Here immunoSEQ multiplex PCR was the method, and the copy in TCRdb shows in-frame clones only, minus some. The repertoire holds roughly 200,000 clones, with approximately 86% as singletons. The TCR was taken from a man aged 25-45 years in good health and CMV-seropositive. The chain joins TRBV19 to TRBJ2-3; a weak D match, TRBD2 (6 bases). Sequencing used PBMCs. CDR3 residues: CASSRPTSQDTDTQYF. The CDR3 coding sequence is TGTGCCAGTAGTCGCCCGACTAGTCAGGACACAGATACGCAGTATTTT.